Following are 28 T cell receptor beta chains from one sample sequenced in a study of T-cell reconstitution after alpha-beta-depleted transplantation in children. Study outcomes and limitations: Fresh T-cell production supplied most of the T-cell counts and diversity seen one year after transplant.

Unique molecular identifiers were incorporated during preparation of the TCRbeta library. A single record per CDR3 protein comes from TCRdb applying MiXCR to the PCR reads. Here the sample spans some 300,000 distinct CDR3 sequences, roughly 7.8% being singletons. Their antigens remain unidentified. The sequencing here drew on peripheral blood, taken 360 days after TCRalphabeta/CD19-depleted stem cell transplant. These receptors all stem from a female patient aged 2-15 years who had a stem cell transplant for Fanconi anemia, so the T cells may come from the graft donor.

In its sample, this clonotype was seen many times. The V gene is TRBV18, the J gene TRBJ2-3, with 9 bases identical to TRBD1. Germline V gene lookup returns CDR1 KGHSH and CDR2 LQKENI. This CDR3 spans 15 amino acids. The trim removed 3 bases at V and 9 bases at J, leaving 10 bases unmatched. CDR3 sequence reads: CASSPLPRTGETQYF. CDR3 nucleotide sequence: TGTGCCAGCTCACCTCTCCCACGGACAGGGGAGACGCAGTATTTT.

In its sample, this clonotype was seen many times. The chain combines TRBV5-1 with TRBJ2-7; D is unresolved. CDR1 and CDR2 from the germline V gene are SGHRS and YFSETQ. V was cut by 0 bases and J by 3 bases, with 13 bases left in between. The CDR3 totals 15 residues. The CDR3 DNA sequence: TGCGCCAGCAGCTTGGCCCCAGGTTCTTACTACGAGCAGTACTTC. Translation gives CASSLAPGSYYEQYF.

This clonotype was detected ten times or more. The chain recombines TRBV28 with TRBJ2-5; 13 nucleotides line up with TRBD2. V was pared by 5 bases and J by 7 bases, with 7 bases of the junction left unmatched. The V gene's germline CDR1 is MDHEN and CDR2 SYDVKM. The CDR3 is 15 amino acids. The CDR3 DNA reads TGTGCCAGCAGTCCACTAGCGGGAGGGCGGGGGACCCAGTACTTC. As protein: CASSPLAGGRGTQYF. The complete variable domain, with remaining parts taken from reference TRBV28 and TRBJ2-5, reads DVKVTQSSRYLVKRTGEKVFLECVQDMDHENMFWYRQDPGLGLRLIYFSYDVKMKEKGDIPEGYSVSREKKERFSLILESASTNQTSMYLCASSPLAGGRGTQYFGPGTRLLVL.

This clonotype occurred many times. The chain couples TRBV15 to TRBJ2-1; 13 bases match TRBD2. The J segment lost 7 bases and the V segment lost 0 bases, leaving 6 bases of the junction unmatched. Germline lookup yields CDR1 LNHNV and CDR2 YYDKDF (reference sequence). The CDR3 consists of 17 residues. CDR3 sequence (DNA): TGTGCCACCAGCAGAGATCGACTAGCGGGGGGATATAATGAGCAGTTCTTC. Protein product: CATSRDRLAGGYNEQFF.

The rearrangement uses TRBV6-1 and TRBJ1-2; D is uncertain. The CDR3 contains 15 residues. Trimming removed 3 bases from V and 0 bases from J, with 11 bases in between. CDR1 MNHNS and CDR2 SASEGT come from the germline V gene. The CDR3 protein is CASSDWVRANYGYTF. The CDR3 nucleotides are TGTGCCAGCAGTGACTGGGTGAGGGCTAACTATGGCTACACCTTC.

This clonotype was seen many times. The CDR3 coding sequence is TGTGCCAGCAGTTTCCAGGGACCTATCACAGATACGCAGTATTTT. It encodes CASSFQGPITDTQYF. The chain is built from TRBV27 and TRBJ2-3, with D possibly called TRBD1 or TRBD2 (5 bases each). Germline V gives CDR1 MNHEY, CDR2 SMNVEV (reference sequence). The CDR3 consists of 15 residues. V shed 3 bases and J shed 2 bases, with 12 bases lying between them.

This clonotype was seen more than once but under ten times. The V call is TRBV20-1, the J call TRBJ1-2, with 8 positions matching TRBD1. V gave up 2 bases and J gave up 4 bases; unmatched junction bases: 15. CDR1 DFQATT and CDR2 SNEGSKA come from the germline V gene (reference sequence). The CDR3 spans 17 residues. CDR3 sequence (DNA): TGCAGTGCTAGAACGACAGGGGTGGACAGGATACTCTATGGCTACACCTTC. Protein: CSARTTGVDRILYGYTF.

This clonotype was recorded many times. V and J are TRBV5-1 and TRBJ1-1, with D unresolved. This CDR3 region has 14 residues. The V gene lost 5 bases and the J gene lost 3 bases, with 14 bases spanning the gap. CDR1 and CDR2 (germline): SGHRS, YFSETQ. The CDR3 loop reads CASRLPGSDTEAFF. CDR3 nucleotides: TGCGCCAGCAGACTCCCGGGAAGTGACACTGAAGCTTTCTTT.

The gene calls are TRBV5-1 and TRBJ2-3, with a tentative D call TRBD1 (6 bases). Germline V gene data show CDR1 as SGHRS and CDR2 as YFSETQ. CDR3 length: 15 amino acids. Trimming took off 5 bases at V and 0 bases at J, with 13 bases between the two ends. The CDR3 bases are TGCGCCAGCAGTAAGGACAGAGCTAGCACAGATACGCAGTATTTT. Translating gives CASSKDRASTDTQYF.

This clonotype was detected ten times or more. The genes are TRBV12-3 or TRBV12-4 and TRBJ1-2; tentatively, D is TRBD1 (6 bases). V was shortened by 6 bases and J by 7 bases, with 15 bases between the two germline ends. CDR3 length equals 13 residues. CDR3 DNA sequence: TGTGCCAGCAGCCGCGGACAGTTTAGTGGCTACACCTTC. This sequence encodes CASSRGQFSGYTF.

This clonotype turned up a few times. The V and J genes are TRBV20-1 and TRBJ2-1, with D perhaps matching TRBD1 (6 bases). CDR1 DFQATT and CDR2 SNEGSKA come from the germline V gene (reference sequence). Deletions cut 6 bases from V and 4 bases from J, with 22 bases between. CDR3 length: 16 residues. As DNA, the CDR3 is TGCAGTGCCGCCACTGAAAACAGGGTCCCGTACAATGAGCAGTTCTTC. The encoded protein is CSAATENRVPYNEQFF.

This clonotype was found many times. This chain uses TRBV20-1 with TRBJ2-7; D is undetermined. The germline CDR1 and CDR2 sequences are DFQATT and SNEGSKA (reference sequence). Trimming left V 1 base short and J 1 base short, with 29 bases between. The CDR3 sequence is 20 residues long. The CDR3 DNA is TGCAGTGCTAGAGTACATGGGGTTGGGATTGAGGTTACAACGTCCTACGAGCAGTACGTC. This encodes CSARVHGVGIEVTTSYEQYV.

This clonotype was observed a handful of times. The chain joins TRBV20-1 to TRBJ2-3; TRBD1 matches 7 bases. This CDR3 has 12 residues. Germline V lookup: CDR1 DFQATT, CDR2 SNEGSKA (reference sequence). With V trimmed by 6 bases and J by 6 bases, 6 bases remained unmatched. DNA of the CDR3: TGCAGTGCCCGACAGGGACCCGATACGCAGTATTTT. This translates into CSARQGPDTQYF.

CDR3 residues: CASSPEWYPANYNEQFF. The CDR3 region has the DNA TGTGCCAGCAGTCCTGAATGGTATCCCGCAAACTACAATGAGCAGTTCTTC. The chain has TRBV27 and TRBJ2-1; D uncertain. In germline, CDR1 is MNHEY, CDR2 SMNVEV (reference sequence). The CDR3 has 17 residues. V gave up 5 bases and J gave up 3 bases, with 20 bases separating them.

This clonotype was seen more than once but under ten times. CDR3 sequence (DNA): TGTGCCAGCAGCCAAGGGACATTCTTCTACGAGCAGTACTTC. Protein sequence: CASSQGTFFYEQYF. The chain couples TRBV14 to TRBJ2-7; weak D call: TRBD1 (5 bases). The CDR3 consists of 14 residues. The V gene's germline CDR1 is SGHDN and CDR2 FVKESK. Trimming stripped 1 base from V and 3 bases from J, with 10 bases between.

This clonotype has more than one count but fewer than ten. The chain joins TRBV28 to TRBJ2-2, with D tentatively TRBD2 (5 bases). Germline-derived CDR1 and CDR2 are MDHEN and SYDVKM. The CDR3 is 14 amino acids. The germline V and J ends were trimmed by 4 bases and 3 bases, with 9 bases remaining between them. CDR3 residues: CASSWTGDTGELFF. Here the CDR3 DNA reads TGTGCCAGCAGTTGGACTGGAGACACCGGGGAGCTGTTTTTT.

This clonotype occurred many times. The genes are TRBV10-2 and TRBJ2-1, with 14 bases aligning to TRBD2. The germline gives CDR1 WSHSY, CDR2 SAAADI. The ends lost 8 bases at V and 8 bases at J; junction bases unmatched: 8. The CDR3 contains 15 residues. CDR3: CASGGLAGGSYEQFF. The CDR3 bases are TGCGCCAGCGGTGGACTAGCGGGGGGCTCCTATGAGCAGTTCTTC.

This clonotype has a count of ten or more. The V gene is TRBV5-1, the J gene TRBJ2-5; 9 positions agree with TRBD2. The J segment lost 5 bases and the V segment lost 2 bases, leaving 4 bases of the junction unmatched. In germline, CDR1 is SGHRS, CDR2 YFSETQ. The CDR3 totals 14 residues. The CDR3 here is CASSFSGRDETQYF. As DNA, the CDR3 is TGCGCCAGCAGCTTTAGCGGGAGAGATGAGACCCAGTACTTC.

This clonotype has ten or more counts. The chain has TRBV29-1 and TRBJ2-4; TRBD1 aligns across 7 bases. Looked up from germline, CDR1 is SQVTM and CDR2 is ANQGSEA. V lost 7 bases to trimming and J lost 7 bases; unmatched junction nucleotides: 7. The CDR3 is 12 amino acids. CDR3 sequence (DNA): TGCAGCGGAACCACAGGGGCCAACATTCAGTACTTC. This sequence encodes CSGTTGANIQYF.

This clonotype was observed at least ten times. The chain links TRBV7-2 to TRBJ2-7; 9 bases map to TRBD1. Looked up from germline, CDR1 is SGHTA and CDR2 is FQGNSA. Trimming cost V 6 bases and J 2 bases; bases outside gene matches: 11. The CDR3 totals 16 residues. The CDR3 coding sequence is TGTGCCAGCAGGGTCATGTCCGGGACAGGGCCCTACGAGCAGTACTTC. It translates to CASRVMSGTGPYEQYF.

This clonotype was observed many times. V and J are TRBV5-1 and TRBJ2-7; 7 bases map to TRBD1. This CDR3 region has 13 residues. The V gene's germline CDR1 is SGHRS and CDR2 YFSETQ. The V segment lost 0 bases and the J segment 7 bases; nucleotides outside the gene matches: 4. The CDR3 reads CASSLEQGREQYV. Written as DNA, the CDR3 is TGCGCCAGCAGCTTGGAACAGGGGAGAGAGCAGTACGTC.

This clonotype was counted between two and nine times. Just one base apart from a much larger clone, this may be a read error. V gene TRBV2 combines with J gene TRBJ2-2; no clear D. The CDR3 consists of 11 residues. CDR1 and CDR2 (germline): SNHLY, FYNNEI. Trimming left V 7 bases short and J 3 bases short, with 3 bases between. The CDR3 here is CASKYTGELFF. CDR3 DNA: TGTGCCAGCAAATACACCGGGGAGCTGTTTTTT.

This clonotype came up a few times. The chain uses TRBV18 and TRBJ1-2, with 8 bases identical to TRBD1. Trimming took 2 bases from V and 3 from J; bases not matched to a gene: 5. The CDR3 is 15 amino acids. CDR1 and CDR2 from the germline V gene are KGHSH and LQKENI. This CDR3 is CASSPTGGADYGYTF. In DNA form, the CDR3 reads TGTGCCAGCTCACCAACAGGGGGAGCGGACTATGGCTACACCTTC.

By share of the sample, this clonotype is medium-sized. CDR3 sequence: CASSPPQGAGAFF. The CDR3, as DNA: TGTGCCAGCAGTCCCCCTCAGGGGGCAGGGGCTTTCTTT. This chain connects TRBV6-5 to TRBJ1-1, with 8 nucleotides matching TRBD1. The CDR3 covers 13 residues. Germline CDR1 reads MNHEY; CDR2 reads SVGAGI. V trimming: 5 bases; J trimming: 11 bases; junction bases outside the gene matches: 10.

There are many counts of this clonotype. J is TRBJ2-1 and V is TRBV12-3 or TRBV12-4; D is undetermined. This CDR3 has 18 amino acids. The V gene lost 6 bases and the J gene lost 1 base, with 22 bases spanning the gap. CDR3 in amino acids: CASRNRARVLSSYNEQFF. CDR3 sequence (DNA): TGTGCCAGCAGAAATAGAGCGAGAGTATTGTCTTCCTACAATGAGCAGTTCTTC.

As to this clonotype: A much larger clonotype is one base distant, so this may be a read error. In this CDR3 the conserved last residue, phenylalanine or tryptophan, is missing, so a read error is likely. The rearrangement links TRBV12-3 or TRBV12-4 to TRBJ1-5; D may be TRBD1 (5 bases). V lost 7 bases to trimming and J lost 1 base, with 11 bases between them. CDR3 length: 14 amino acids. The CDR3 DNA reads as TGTGCCAGCAAGCCGACAGAAAGCAATCAGCCCCAGCATTAT. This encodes CASKPTESNQPQHY.

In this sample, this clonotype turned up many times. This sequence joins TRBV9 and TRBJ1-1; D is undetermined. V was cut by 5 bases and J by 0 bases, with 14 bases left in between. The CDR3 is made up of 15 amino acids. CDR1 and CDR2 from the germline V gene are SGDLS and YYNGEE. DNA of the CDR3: TGTGCCAGCAGTATAGGCAGTAACATGAACACTGAAGCTTTCTTT. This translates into CASSIGSNMNTEAFF.

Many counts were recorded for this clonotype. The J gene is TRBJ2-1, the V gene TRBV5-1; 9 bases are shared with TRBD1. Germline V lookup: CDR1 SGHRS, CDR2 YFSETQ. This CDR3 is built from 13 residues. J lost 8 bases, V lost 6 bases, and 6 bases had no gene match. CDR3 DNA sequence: TGCGCCAGCAACAGGGGGCAGAGGGATGAGCAGTTCTTC. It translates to CASNRGQRDEQFF.